The entry that follows covers one TCR beta chain sequence. Thyroid surgery was performed in patients who had received no treatment beforehand. Germline loops: CDR1 MNHEY, CDR2 SMNVEV (reference sequence). The V and J ends lost 5 bases and 4 bases respectively, with 18 bases between them. The CDR3 has 15 residues. The entry originates in a study of metastatic and nonmetastatic thyroid tumors. Study-wide background: For malignant and benign thyroid patients, tumor or nodule tissue and blood were the sources whose repertoires were compared.

Original processing methods: Clinicopathological groups differed in CDR3, with these differences serving to build a distant-metastasis classifier for papillary thyroid cancer. TCRdb used MiXCR to call clones anew from the PCR reads. Clone size and V and J calls follow TCRdb, not the original study. The top ten clones hold about 6% of a sample with about 27,000 clones, roughly 17% of them seen once. This receptor was obtained from a male donor with papillary thyroid cancer or a benign thyroid nodule (not recorded which). Some clones in this sample may be carry-over from other donors' samples. The specimen was blood. This sequence joins TRBV27 and TRBJ2-7; the D is unclear. CDR3 protein: CASSTKWGGWYEQYF. In nucleotides, the CDR3 is TGTGCCAGCAGTACAAAGTGGGGTGGATGGTACGAGCAGTACTTC.